What follows are 23 T cell receptor beta chains derived from one specimen sequenced in a study of identical twins. TCRdb called the 5' RACE reads again in MiXCR, with one record for every CDR3 protein. The sample has some 730,000 distinct CDR3 sequences, about 20% seen once. The sample was also linked to a second study, of T cells expressing NK-cell markers.

Material for sequencing was PBMCs. Source of these receptors: a woman between 18 and 30 years old in good health.

The chain has TRBV12-3 or TRBV12-4 and TRBJ1-2; D is ambiguous. This CDR3 region has 13 residues. Trimming shortened V by 3 bases and J by 4 bases, and 9 bases separated the two germline ends. In DNA form, the CDR3 reads TGTGCCAGCAGTTTGAAGGAGAGCTATGGCTACACCTTC. Translated, it gives CASSLKESYGYTF.

This clonotype was seen a few times. The chain carries TRBV9 and TRBJ2-1; the D is unclear. Looked up from germline, CDR1 is SGDLS and CDR2 is YYNGEE. The CDR3 covers 15 residues. Trimming cost V 2 bases and J 4 bases, with 13 bases left between them. The CDR3 loop reads CASSVESDTYNEQFF. As DNA, the CDR3 is TGTGCCAGCAGCGTTGAGAGCGACACTTACAATGAGCAGTTCTTC.

This clonotype showed up just a few times. The chain employs TRBV20-1 and TRBJ2-7; no clear D. Trimming stripped 6 bases from V and 6 bases from J, with 12 bases between. Germline V gives CDR1 DFQATT, CDR2 SNEGSKA (reference sequence). The CDR3 has 11 amino acids. CDR3 loop: CSATRDAEQYF. The CDR3, as DNA: TGCAGTGCCACAAGGGATGCCGAGCAGTACTTC.

This clonotype turned up a few times. CDR3 residues: CATSGPHPPKYF. The DNA for the CDR3 is TGTGCCACCAGCGGACCCCACCCGCCGAAGTATTTT. The gene calls are TRBV15 and TRBJ2-3; D is unresolved. Per germline, CDR1 LNHNV and CDR2 YYDKDF (reference sequence). CDR3 length: 12 residues. With 5 bases removed from V and 13 bases from J, the gap between germline ends came to 16 bases.

This clonotype was counted only a few times. The chain carries TRBV20-1 and TRBJ2-7, with 8 positions matching TRBD2. The CDR3 loop spans 15 amino acids. Germline loops: CDR1 DFQATT, CDR2 SNEGSKA (reference sequence). Germline trimming cut 0 bases from V and 3 bases from J; bases unmatched to any gene: 7. Here the CDR3 DNA reads TGCAGTGCTAGAGAGTCACTAGCGGTCTTCTACGAGCAGTACTTC. Translating gives CSARESLAVFYEQYF.

This clonotype was recorded a few times. This CDR3 reads CSARTVSNQPQHF. The CDR3 DNA reads as TGCAGTGCTAGGACTGTTAGCAATCAGCCCCAGCATTTT. The J gene is TRBJ1-5, the V gene TRBV20-1; D is ambiguous. V gave up 3 bases and J gave up 0 bases, with 6 bases separating them. CDR3 length equals 13 residues. Germline CDR1 and CDR2: DFQATT and SNEGSKA (reference sequence).

V gene TRBV20-1 combines with J gene TRBJ2-1; D is possibly TRBD1 (5 bases). V was cut by 4 bases and J by 0 bases, with 16 bases left in between. This CDR3 comprises 16 residues. In germline, CDR1 is DFQATT, CDR2 SNEGSKA (reference sequence). The CDR3 region has the DNA TGCAGTGCTACGCCCCTCAGGGTCCTCTCCTACAATGAGCAGTTCTTC. Translating it yields CSATPLRVLSYNEQFF.

The chain is built from TRBV20-1 and TRBJ2-7, with unresolved D. Trimming pared 6 bases from V and 2 bases from J, leaving 17 bases between. Germline V gene data show CDR1 as DFQATT and CDR2 as SNEGSKA (reference sequence). This CDR3 is built from 14 residues. The CDR3 DNA follows: TGCAGTGCCAGGACCCTGACCACCACCTACGAGCAGTACTTC. Translating it yields CSARTLTTTYEQYF.

Many counts were recorded for this clonotype. This chain connects TRBV6-1 to TRBJ2-1; 7 bases align to TRBD2. Germline V gene lookup returns CDR1 MNHNS and CDR2 SASEGT. The junction had 10 bases not matched to a gene; V was cut back by 8 bases and J by 3 bases. The CDR3 is 15 residues long. The CDR3 reads CASRVSSGGYNEQFF. In nucleotides, the CDR3 is TGTGCCAGCCGGGTGTCTAGCGGTGGCTACAATGAGCAGTTCTTC.

This clonotype was counted at least ten times. V and J are TRBV6-1 and TRBJ1-1, with D maybe TRBD1 (5 bases). CDR1 is MNHNS and CDR2 is SASEGT in the germline V gene. The CDR3 runs to 14 residues. V dropped 7 bases and J dropped 1 base, with 13 bases sitting between them. This CDR3 is CASKRQLQNTEAFF. DNA for the CDR3: TGTGCCAGCAAACGACAGCTACAGAACACTGAAGCTTTCTTT.

This clonotype was seen a handful of times. The chain uses TRBV7-6 and TRBJ1-1; tentative D call: TRBD1 (5 bases). Germline lookup yields CDR1 SGHVS and CDR2 FNYEAQ. V dropped 1 base and J dropped 1 base, with 19 bases sitting between them. This CDR3 has 18 residues. CDR3 DNA sequence: TGTGCCAGCAGCTTAGGGGACGAACGACGGGGAACGAACACTGAAGCTTTCTTT. The encoded protein is CASSLGDERRGTNTEAFF. Variable domain in full (rest from reference TRBV7-6 and TRBJ1-1): GAGVSQSPRYKVTKRGQDVALRCDPISGHVSLYWYRQALGQGPEFLTYFNYEAQQDKSGLPNDRFSAERPEGSISTLTIQRTEQRDSAMYRCASSLGDERRGTNTEAFFGQGTRLTVV.

This clonotype was counted a few times. This sequence joins TRBV21-1 and TRBJ2-2. TRBV21-1 is an annotated pseudogene. The CDR3 covers 16 residues. CDR3 coding DNA: TGTGCCAGCAGCAAGCTTCCTGTCTCGAACACCGGGGAGCTGTTTTTT. Its translation is CASSKLPVSNTGELFF.

This clonotype was seen more than once but under ten times. This chain uses TRBV6-5 with TRBJ2-1, with 9 bases that match TRBD2. Per the germline V gene, CDR1 is MNHEY and CDR2 is SVGAGI. V shed 2 bases and J 6 bases; nucleotides not matched to a gene: 5. This CDR3 region has 15 residues. The CDR3, as DNA: TGTGCCAGCAGTTACGGGGTAGCGGGAGTCAATGAGCAGTTCTTC. This gives the protein CASSYGVAGVNEQFF.

This clonotype was recorded a few times. The genes are TRBV20-1 and TRBJ2-7; perhaps D is TRBD1 or TRBD2 (5 bases each). CDR1 DFQATT and CDR2 SNEGSKA come from the germline V gene (reference sequence). The V end was cut by 2 bases, the J end by 5 bases, with 13 bases between. The length of the CDR3 is 13 residues. This chain's CDR3 is CSARRSGRDEQYF. The CDR3 nucleotides are TGCAGTGCTAGAAGGTCGGGGCGGGACGAGCAGTACTTC.

This chain links TRBV7-9 with TRBJ2-7, with 12 bases aligning to TRBD1. The CDR3 has 15 residues. Germline CDR1 and CDR2: SEHNR and FQNEAQ (reference sequence). J gave up 5 bases and V 6 bases, and 8 bases lay outside the gene matches. CDR3 in DNA: TGTGCCAGCAGAAGGATCGGGACAGGGGGCGACGAGCAGTACTTC. This codes for CASRRIGTGGDEQYF.

This clonotype was seen only a few times. The chain couples TRBV20-1 to TRBJ1-1; D gene uncertain. This CDR3 has 13 residues. V was pared by 1 base and J by 0 bases, with 6 bases between. Germline lookup yields CDR1 DFQATT and CDR2 SNEGSKA (reference sequence). The DNA of the CDR3 is TGCAGTGCTAGAGGACACATGAACACTGAAGCTTTCTTT. Its translation: CSARGHMNTEAFF.

The rearrangement links TRBV5-1 to TRBJ1-1; 7 bases fit TRBD1. Germline-derived CDR1 and CDR2 are SGHRS and YFSETQ. The CDR3 spans 14 residues. V lost 4 bases and J lost 1; bases outside the gene matches: 4. The CDR3 protein is CASSRQGPNTEAFF. For the CDR3, the DNA is TGCGCCAGCAGCAGACAGGGACCGAACACTGAAGCTTTCTTT. Full variable domain (rest looked up from reference TRBV5-1 and TRBJ1-1): KAGVTQTPRYLIKTRGQQVTLSCSPISGHRSVSWYQQTPGQGLQFLFEYFSETQRNKGNFPGRFSGRQFSNSRSEMNVSTLELGDSALYLCASSRQGPNTEAFFGQGTRLTVV.

The J gene is TRBJ2-2, the V gene TRBV3-1, with 15 bases aligning to TRBD2. V trimming: 4 bases; J trimming: 6 bases; junction bases outside the gene matches: 12. Germline V gene lookup returns CDR1 LGHDT and CDR2 YNNKEL (reference sequence). This CDR3 comprises 19 residues. The CDR3 here is CASSPGWTSGRATSGELFF. The CDR3 nucleotides are TGTGCCAGCAGCCCTGGCTGGACTAGCGGGAGGGCCACTTCCGGGGAGCTGTTTTTT.

The V and J genes are TRBV10-2 and TRBJ2-2; a weak D match, TRBD2 (6 bases). The V and J ends lost 8 bases and 5 bases respectively, with 21 bases between them. This CDR3 has 16 amino acids. Germline loops: CDR1 WSHSY, CDR2 SAAADI. Here the CDR3 DNA reads TGCGCCAGCGGACTAAGGGGTGGTCTGGATACCGGGGAGCTGTTTTTT. Its protein product is CASGLRGGLDTGELFF.

The chain carries TRBV9 and TRBJ2-7, with a possible D match to TRBD2 (6 bases). Trimming cost V 2 bases and J 5 bases, with 11 bases left between them. The CDR3 covers 13 residues. CDR1 is SGDLS and CDR2 is YYNGEE in the germline V gene. The CDR3 nucleotides read TGTGCCAGCAGCGTCGGGGGAACACACGAGCAGTACTTC. Translating gives CASSVGGTHEQYF.

In this sample, this clonotype turned up a few times. The chain links TRBV5-1 to TRBJ1-6; 10 bases line up with TRBD1. This CDR3 contains 16 residues. Unmatched junction bases numbered 7, after V lost 4 bases and J lost 6 bases. CDR1 and CDR2 from the germline V gene are SGHRS and YFSETQ. The CDR3 DNA is TGCGCCAGCAGCCCCGGACAGGGGGGAAGTAATTCACCCCTCCACTTT. This sequence encodes CASSPGQGGSNSPLHF. The whole variable domain, filled in from reference TRBV5-1 and TRBJ1-6, reads KAGVTQTPRYLIKTRGQQVTLSCSPISGHRSVSWYQQTPGQGLQFLFEYFSETQRNKGNFPGRFSGRQFSNSRSEMNVSTLELGDSALYLCASSPGQGGSNSPLHFGNGTRLTVT.

This clonotype was counted a few times. The V call is TRBV5-1, the J call TRBJ2-2, with 7 bases that match TRBD2. There are 15 residues in the CDR3. The J segment lost 1 base and the V segment lost 3 bases, leaving 3 bases of the junction unmatched. Germline CDR1 and CDR2: SGHRS and YFSETQ. CDR3 sequence reads: CASSYSGLNTGELFF. The CDR3 coding sequence is TGCGCCAGCAGCTATAGCGGGTTGAACACCGGGGAGCTGTTTTTT.

At least ten counts were recorded for this clonotype. The genes are TRBV10-3 and TRBJ2-1, with 9 bases fitting TRBD2. CDR1 ENHRY and CDR2 SYGVKD come from the germline V gene. The length of the CDR3 is 16 residues. V lost 0 bases and J lost 2; bases outside the gene matches: 2. The CDR3 region is CAISESLAGAYNEQFF. In DNA form, the CDR3 reads TGTGCCATCAGTGAGTCTTTAGCGGGAGCCTACAATGAGCAGTTCTTC.